A selection of T cell receptor beta chains follows, all from one sample in a study of shared clonotypes between healthy human individuals. Data came from immunoSEQ multiplex PCR; TCRdb stores just in-frame clones and leaves some out. The sample has 1,500,000 or so clones, 97% to 99% seen once; the top ten hold under 0.45%. Material for sequencing was naive CD4+ T cells sorted from blood. The receptors here all came from a man aged 25 to 40 in good health. Both conserved end residues are part of each CDR3. D genes are given only for firm matches.

CASSIEGATEAFF TGTGCCAGTAGTATTGAGGGGGCTACTGAAGCTTTCTTT TRBJ1-1 TRBV19 TRBD1
CASSSGASGSSYNEQFF TGTGCCAGCTCATCAGGGGCTAGCGGGAGCTCCTACAATGAGCAGTTCTTC TRBJ2-1 TRBV18 TRBD2
CASSFYLSGYEQYF TGTGCCAGCAGCTTTTACCTTAGCGGGTACGAGCAGTACTTC TRBJ2-7 TRBV5-6 TRBD2
CASSWGGGSSYNEQFF TGCGCCAGCAGCTGGGGAGGCGGGAGCTCCTACAATGAGCAGTTCTTC TRBJ2-1 TRBV5-1 TRBD2
CASSFQGAGETQYF TGTGCCAGCAGTTTCCAGGGGGCAGGTGAGACCCAGTACTTC TRBJ2-5 TRBV28 TRBD1
CASSQEGLAGTYEQYF TGTGCCAGCAGCCAAGAGGGACTAGCGGGGACCTACGAGCAGTACTTC TRBJ2-7 TRBV4-2 TRBD2
CAGAGTGGGDTQYF TGTGCCGGGGCCGGGACAGGGGGAGGAGATACGCAGTATTTT TRBJ2-3 TRBV28 TRBD1
CASTLLGEQFF TGTGCCAGCACCCTACTAGGGGAGCAGTTCTTC TRBJ2-1 TRBV28 .
CASGLVGRAFF TGTGCTAGTGGTTTGGTAGGGCGAGCTTTCTTT TRBJ1-1 TRBV12-5 .
CASSARTVEAFF TGTGCCAGTAGTGCCCGGACAGTTGAAGCTTTCTTT TRBJ1-1 TRBV19 .
CASSLGSSGNTIYF TGTGCCAGCAGCTTGGGGAGCTCTGGAAACACCATATATTTT TRBJ1-3 TRBV4-2 .